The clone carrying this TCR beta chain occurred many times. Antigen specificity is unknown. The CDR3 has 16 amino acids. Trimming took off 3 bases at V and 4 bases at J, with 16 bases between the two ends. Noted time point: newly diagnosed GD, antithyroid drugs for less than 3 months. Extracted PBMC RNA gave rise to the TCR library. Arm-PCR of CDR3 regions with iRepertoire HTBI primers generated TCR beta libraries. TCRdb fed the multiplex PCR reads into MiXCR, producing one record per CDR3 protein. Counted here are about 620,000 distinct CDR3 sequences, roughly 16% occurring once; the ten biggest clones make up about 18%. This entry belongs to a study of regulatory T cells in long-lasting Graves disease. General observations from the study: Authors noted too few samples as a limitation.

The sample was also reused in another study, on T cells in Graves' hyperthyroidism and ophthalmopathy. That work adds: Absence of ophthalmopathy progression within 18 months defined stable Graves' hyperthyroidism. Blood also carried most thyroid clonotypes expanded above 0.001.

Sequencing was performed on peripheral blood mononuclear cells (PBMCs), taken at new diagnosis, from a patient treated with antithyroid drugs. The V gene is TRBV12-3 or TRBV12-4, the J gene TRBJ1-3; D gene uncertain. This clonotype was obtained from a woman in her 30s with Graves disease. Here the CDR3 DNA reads TGTGCCAGCAGTTTCTCCGATCCCGCTAGGGGAAACACCATATATTTT. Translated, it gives CASSFSDPARGNTIYF.